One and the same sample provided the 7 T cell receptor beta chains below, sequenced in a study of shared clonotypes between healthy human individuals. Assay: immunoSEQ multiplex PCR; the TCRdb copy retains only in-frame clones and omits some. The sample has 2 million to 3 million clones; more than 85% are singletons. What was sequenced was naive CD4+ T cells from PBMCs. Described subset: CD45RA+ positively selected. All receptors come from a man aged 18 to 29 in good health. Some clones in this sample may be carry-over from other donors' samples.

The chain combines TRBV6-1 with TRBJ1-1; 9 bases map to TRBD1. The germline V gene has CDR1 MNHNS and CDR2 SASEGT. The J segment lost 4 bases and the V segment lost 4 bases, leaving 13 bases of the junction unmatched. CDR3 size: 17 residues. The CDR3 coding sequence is TGTGCCAGCAGTGCCGGGACAGGGCTGTACTATGGCACTGAAGCTTTCTTT. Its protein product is CASSAGTGLYYGTEAFF.

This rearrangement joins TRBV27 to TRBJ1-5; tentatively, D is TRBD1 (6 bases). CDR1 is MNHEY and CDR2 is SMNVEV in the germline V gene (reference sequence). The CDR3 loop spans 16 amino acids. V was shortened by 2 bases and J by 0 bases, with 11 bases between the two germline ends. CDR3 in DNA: TGTGCCAGCAGTTTAGGGGGCTCACCTAGCAATCAGCCCCAGCATTTT. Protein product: CASSLGGSPSNQPQHF.

CDR3 region: CASSPELNEKLFF. The DNA for the CDR3 is TGTGCCAGCTCACCTGAACTTAATGAAAAACTGTTTTTT. The rearrangement uses TRBV18 and TRBJ1-4; D is unclear. Trimming stripped 3 bases from V and 4 bases from J, with 6 bases between. CDR1 and CDR2 from the germline V gene are KGHSH and LQKENI. The CDR3 has 13 amino acids.

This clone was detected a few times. The CDR3 here is CASNSPGPEAFF. CDR3 DNA: TGTGCCAGCAACTCTCCTGGCCCTGAAGCTTTCTTT. The rearrangement links TRBV2 to TRBJ1-1; D call uncertain. The CDR3 spans 12 residues. Germline V gene data show CDR1 as SNHLY and CDR2 as FYNNEI. V lost 7 bases and J 6 bases, leaving 12 bases between the germline ends.

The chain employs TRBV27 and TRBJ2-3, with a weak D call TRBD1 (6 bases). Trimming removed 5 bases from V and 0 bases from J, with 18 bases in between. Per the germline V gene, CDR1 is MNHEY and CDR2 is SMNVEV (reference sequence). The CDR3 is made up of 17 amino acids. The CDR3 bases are TGTGCCAGCAGTCTTCAATCGACAGGCGCTAGCACAGATACGCAGTATTTT. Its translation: CASSLQSTGASTDTQYF.

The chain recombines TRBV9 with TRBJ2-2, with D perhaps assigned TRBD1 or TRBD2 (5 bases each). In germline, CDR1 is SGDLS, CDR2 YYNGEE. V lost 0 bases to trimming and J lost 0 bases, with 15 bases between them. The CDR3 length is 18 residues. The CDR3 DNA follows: TGTGCCAGCAGCGTAGAGTGGGGGACCATCACGAACACCGGGGAGCTGTTTTTT. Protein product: CASSVEWGTITNTGELFF.

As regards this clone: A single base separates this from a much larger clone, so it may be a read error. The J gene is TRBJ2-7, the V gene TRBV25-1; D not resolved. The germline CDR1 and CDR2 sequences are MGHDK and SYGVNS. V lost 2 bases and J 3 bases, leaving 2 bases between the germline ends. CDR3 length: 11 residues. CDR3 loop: CASSEDYEQYF. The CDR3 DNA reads TGTGCCAGCAGTGAAGACTACGAGCAGTACTTC.